The clone carrying this T cell receptor beta chain has only a few counts. This record comes from a study of blood T cell repertoires in COVID-19. Across the whole study: T cells, B-cell-depleted T cells, or PBMCs supplied cDNA or gDNA.

Per the original data handling: Counts of nucleated cells, estimated from reference gene primer amplification, were obtained. Some clones are missing from TCRdb's copy, which holds only in-frame ones; the method was immunoSEQ multiplex PCR. The V and J calls and the clone size are those of that table, but D and trimming were determined from the DNA. This sample carries fewer than 700,000 clones, less than 90% of them seen once, and the ten largest clones take 7.5% to 9%. The germline V gene has CDR1 SGHAT and CDR2 FQNNGV. V dropped 3 bases and J dropped 1 base, with 6 bases sitting between them. The CDR3 is made up of 14 amino acids.

This clonotype was sampled from a woman aged 45-60 years with COVID-19, enrolled during active disease. This sequence joins TRBV11-2 and TRBJ1-4; D may be TRBD1 (5 bases). The source material was peripheral blood. CDR3 sequence: CASSLTVTNEKLFF. The CDR3 DNA follows: TGTGCCAGCAGCTTGACAGTAACTAATGAAAAACTGTTTTTT.